The source of this T cell receptor (beta chain) is a study of blood T cell repertoires in COVID-19. Study at large: Sites in the United States, Italy and Spain provided acute and convalescent COVID-19 samples. PBMCs, B-cell-depleted T cells, or T cells were the source of the cDNA or gDNA that made up the material.

The junction had 10 bases not matched to a gene; V was cut back by 5 bases and J by 4 bases. The CDR3 contains 17 residues. The germline CDR1 and CDR2 sequences are SGHTA and FQGNSA. In the source study's methods: Estimation of nucleated cell counts was performed using reference gene primer amplification. Measured with immunoSEQ multiplex PCR; TCRdb has only the in-frame clones, and not every one. From that table come the V and J calls and clone size; the DNA was used to work out D and trimming. The sample yields 95,000 to 130,000 clones, 82% seen once. The count of this clone is one. Sequencing input: peripheral blood. This chain links TRBV7-2 with TRBJ2-1; 11 nucleotides match TRBD2. The clonotype originates from a man aged 65-85 years with active or convalescent COVID-19. As DNA, the CDR3 is TGTGCCAGCAGCGTCATAATAGCGGGGGGGCAGTACAATGAGCAGTTCTTC. It encodes CASSVIIAGGQYNEQFF.